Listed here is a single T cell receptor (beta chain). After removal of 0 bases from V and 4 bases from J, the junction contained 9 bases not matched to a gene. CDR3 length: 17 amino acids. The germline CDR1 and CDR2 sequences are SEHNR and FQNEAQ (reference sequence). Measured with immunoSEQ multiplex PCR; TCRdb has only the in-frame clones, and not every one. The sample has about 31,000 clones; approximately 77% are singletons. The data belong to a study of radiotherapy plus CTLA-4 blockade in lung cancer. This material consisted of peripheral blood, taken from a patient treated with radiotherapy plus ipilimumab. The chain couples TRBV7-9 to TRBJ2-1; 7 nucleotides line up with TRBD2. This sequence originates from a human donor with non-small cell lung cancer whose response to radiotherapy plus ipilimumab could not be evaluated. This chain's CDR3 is CASSLAYGGSSYNEQFF. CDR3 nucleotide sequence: TGTGCCAGCAGCTTAGCGTATGGCGGGAGTTCTTACAATGAGCAGTTCTTC.